The 30 T cell receptor beta chains below were found in one sample sequenced in a study of control samples from healthy donors and cancer patients. The assay was immunoSEQ multiplex PCR, and TCRdb's table has in-frame clones only and misses some. The profile covers about 120,000 clones, with approximately 90% appearing a single time and 2.3% taken by the ten largest. Sequencing was performed on blood. These receptor sequences come from a woman in her 70s in good health.

The gene calls are TRBV7-8 and TRBJ2-7, with 7 nucleotides matching TRBD1. CDR1 and CDR2 (germline): SGHVS, FQNEAQ. The ends lost 5 bases at V and 5 bases at J; junction bases unmatched: 12. This CDR3 comprises 15 residues. This CDR3 is CASSPTGTAWNEQYF. CDR3 sequence (DNA): TGTGCCAGCAGCCCAACCGGGACAGCATGGAACGAGCAGTACTTC.

This chain joins TRBV2 and TRBJ1-6; D uncertain. Trimming shortened V by 6 bases and J by 10 bases, and 13 bases separated the two germline ends. The V gene's germline CDR1 is SNHLY and CDR2 FYNNEI. The CDR3 covers 13 residues. The CDR3 loop is CASRVDRGSPLHF. CDR3 DNA: TGTGCCAGCAGAGTCGACCGGGGATCACCCCTCCACTTT. The whole variable domain, remainder taken from reference TRBV2 and TRBJ1-6, is EPEVTQTPSHQVTQMGQEVILRCVPISNHLYFYWYRQILGQKVEFLVSFYNNEISEKSEIFDDQFSVERPDGSNFTLKIRSTKLEDSAMYFCASRVDRGSPLHFGNGTRLTVT.

Concerning this clone: This CDR3 is also generated by other DNA sequences in the sample. V gene TRBV24-1 combines with J gene TRBJ2-1; D unclear. The CDR3 spans 13 residues. The germline gives CDR1 KGHDR, CDR2 SFDVKD. V was trimmed by 6 bases and J by 3 bases, leaving 8 bases between them. This CDR3 reads CATSRPDYNEQFF. In nucleotides, the CDR3 is TGTGCCACCAGTCGTCCAGACTACAATGAGCAGTTCTTC.

The CDR3 spells CASSERPGGAETQYF. The CDR3, as DNA: TGTGCCAGCAGTGAAAGGCCGGGGGGGGCAGAGACCCAGTACTTC. The V gene is TRBV6-1, the J gene TRBJ2-5; TRBD2 aligns across 8 bases. The J segment lost 4 bases and the V segment lost 2 bases, leaving 6 bases of the junction unmatched. This CDR3 comprises 15 residues. Germline CDR1 and CDR2: MNHNS and SASEGT.

The chain is built from TRBV14 and TRBJ2-1; 8 bases align to TRBD2. CDR1 SGHDN and CDR2 FVKESK come from the germline V gene. The CDR3 is 16 amino acids. With 4 bases clipped from V and 2 bases from J, the junction kept 7 bases outside the gene matches. CDR3 region: CASSPHGGGTYNEQFF. CDR3 bases: TGTGCCAGCAGCCCCCACGGGGGGGGGACCTACAATGAGCAGTTCTTC.

The V and J genes are TRBV7-9 and TRBJ1-1, with 9 positions matching TRBD1. The V gene end was trimmed by 5 bases and the J gene end by 7 bases; junction bases not matched to a gene: 2. This CDR3 spans 12 amino acids. Per the germline V gene, CDR1 is SEHNR and CDR2 is FQNEAQ (reference sequence). DNA for the CDR3: TGTGCCAGCAGCCGACAGGGGGGTGAAGCTTTCTTT. Translation: CASSRQGGEAFF.

The V gene is TRBV5-5, the J gene TRBJ2-7; D unresolved. The V end was cut by 5 bases, the J end by 2 bases, with 11 bases between. The CDR3 length is 13 residues. Germline loops: CDR1 SGHKS, CDR2 YYEKEE (reference sequence). The CDR3 DNA follows: TGTGCCAGCAGTTCCGGGTCACCCTACGAGCAGTACTTC. Translated: CASSSGSPYEQYF.

This clone appeared a single time. The V gene is TRBV12-3 or TRBV12-4, the J gene TRBJ1-2, with D perhaps matching TRBD1 (6 bases). Trimming removed 6 bases at V and 3 bases at J, with 11 bases between. This CDR3 has 13 amino acids. The CDR3 loop is CASRIPGDYGYTF. In nucleotides, the CDR3 is TGTGCCAGCAGGATACCAGGGGACTATGGCTACACCTTC.

V is TRBV10-3 and J is TRBJ2-1, with D hard to call. Germline V gene data show CDR1 as ENHRY and CDR2 as SYGVKD. The CDR3 is 16 amino acids. Trimming removed 5 bases at V and 3 bases at J, with 17 bases between. CDR3 sequence: CAISSNPSLDYNEQFF. The CDR3 DNA follows: TGTGCCATCAGTTCCAACCCTTCGCTCGACTACAATGAGCAGTTCTTC.

The V and J genes are TRBV9 and TRBJ2-1, with 7 bases lining up with TRBD1. Germline CDR1 is SGDLS and CDR2 is YYNGEE. This CDR3 has 15 residues. The V gene end was trimmed by 3 bases and the J gene end by 2 bases; junction bases not matched to a gene: 5. CDR3 residues: CASSAQGSPYNEQFF. CDR3 nucleotides: TGTGCCAGCAGCGCACAGGGGTCCCCCTACAATGAGCAGTTCTTC. Supplemented by reference TRBV9 and TRBJ2-1, the full variable domain reads DSGVTQTPKHLITATGQRVTLRCSPRSGDLSVYWYQQSLDQGLQFLIQYYNGEERAKGNILERFSAQQFPDLHSELNLSSLELGDSALYFCASSAQGSPYNEQFFGPGTRLTVL.

The chain combines TRBV3-1 (or the pseudogene TRBV3-2) with TRBJ2-1; D is uncertain. The CDR3 runs to 15 residues. From germline, CDR1 is LGHDT and CDR2 YNNKEL (reference sequence). The V end lost 0 bases, the J end lost 3 bases, and 9 bases lay between the germline ends. The CDR3: CASSQDRLYYNEQFF. In nucleotides, the CDR3 is TGTGCCAGCAGCCAAGATAGACTCTACTACAATGAGCAGTTCTTC.

The V call is TRBV3-1 (or the pseudogene TRBV3-2), the J call TRBJ1-1; TRBD1 might be the D (6 bases). V was pared by 4 bases and J by 0 bases, with 12 bases between. Germline V lookup: CDR1 LGHDT, CDR2 YNNKEL (reference sequence). CDR3 length equals 15 residues. The CDR3 nucleotides read TGTGCCAGCAGCCTGACAGGAGGAATGAACACTGAAGCTTTCTTT. It specifies CASSLTGGMNTEAFF.

V gene TRBV19 combines with J gene TRBJ2-3; no definite D call. V was trimmed by 4 bases and J by 0 bases, leaving 14 bases between them. The CDR3 has 16 residues. Germline V gene lookup returns CDR1 LNHDA and CDR2 SQIVND (reference sequence). CDR3 protein: CASSKRITASTDTQYF. In DNA, the CDR3 is TGTGCCAGTAGTAAGAGGATCACGGCTAGCACAGATACGCAGTATTTT.

V is TRBV7-6 and J is TRBJ2-7, with TRBD1 matching over 8 bases. This CDR3 is 13 amino acids long. In germline, CDR1 is SGHVS, CDR2 FNYEAQ. V shed 9 bases, J shed 6 bases, and the junction held 10 bases outside the gene matches. The CDR3 is CASNPGQGSEQYF. CDR3 sequence (DNA): TGTGCCAGTAACCCCGGACAGGGTTCCGAGCAGTACTTC.

The rearrangement uses TRBV5-1 and TRBJ2-1; TRBD2 is a possible D gene (5 bases). The CDR3 contains 16 residues. In germline, CDR1 is SGHRS, CDR2 YFSETQ. The V end lost 5 bases, the J end lost 0 bases, and 15 bases lay between the germline ends. CDR3 sequence: CASSLSGPSSYNEQFF. In nucleotides, the CDR3 is TGCGCCAGCAGTTTGAGCGGTCCTAGCTCCTACAATGAGCAGTTCTTC.

This sequence joins TRBV20-1 and TRBJ1-1; 7 bases are shared with TRBD1. The CDR3 contains 16 residues. Trimming cost V 3 bases and J 3 bases; bases outside gene matches: 13. In germline, CDR1 is DFQATT, CDR2 SNEGSKA (reference sequence). The chain's CDR3 is CSASRRTGTVDTEAFF. The CDR3, as DNA: TGCAGTGCTAGTCGGAGAACCGGGACAGTTGACACTGAAGCTTTCTTT.

This rearrangement joins TRBV5-6 to TRBJ2-1; D unclear. The CDR3 is made up of 11 amino acids. Germline assignment: CDR1 SGHDT and CDR2 YYEEEE. The V gene lost 0 bases and the J gene lost 10 bases, with 5 bases spanning the gap. The CDR3 coding sequence is TGTGCCAGCAGCTTGGCGCGAGAGCAGTTCTTC. This translates into CASSLAREQFF.

This sequence joins TRBV7-9 and TRBJ2-5; perhaps D is TRBD1 or TRBD2 (5 bases each). Trimming took 5 bases from V and 5 from J, leaving 12 bases between them. CDR3 length equals 13 residues. Per germline, CDR1 SEHNR and CDR2 FQNEAQ (reference sequence). CDR3: CASSAAWGETQYF. The CDR3 DNA sequence: TGTGCCAGCAGCGCCGCTTGGGGGGAGACCCAGTACTTC. Complete variable domain (other parts from reference TRBV7-9 and TRBJ2-5): DTGVSQNPRHKITKRGQNVTFRCDPISEHNRLYWYRQTLGQGPEFLTYFQNEAQLEKSRLLSDRFSAERPKGSFSTLEIQRTEQGDSAMYLCASSAAWGETQYFGPGTRLLVL.

The chain joins TRBV15 to TRBJ2-6; weak D call: TRBD2 (6 bases). Germline CDR1 reads LNHNV; CDR2 reads YYDKDF (reference sequence). The germline V and J ends were trimmed by 5 bases and 2 bases, with 16 bases remaining between them. The CDR3 totals 17 residues. This CDR3 is CATSGGAGKPGANVLTF. As DNA, the CDR3 is TGTGCCACCAGCGGAGGCGCGGGGAAGCCTGGGGCCAACGTCCTGACTTTC.

In regard to this clone: One end of the junction does not line up with germline, which may come from a read error. The V gene is TRBV12-3 or TRBV12-4, the J gene TRBJ2-7; the match to TRBD2 covers 15 bases. The CDR3 is 13 amino acids. CDR3 amino acids: CASSVGLAGGRSF. In nucleotides, the CDR3 is TGTGCCAGCAGTGTGGGACTAGCGGGGGGCCGGAGCTTC.

This clone has only one observation. This sequence joins TRBV7-9 and TRBJ2-7; TRBD1 aligns across 10 bases. Per the germline V gene, CDR1 is SEHNR and CDR2 is FQNEAQ (reference sequence). The length of the CDR3 is 16 residues. The ends lost 5 bases at V and 3 bases at J; junction bases unmatched: 10. In DNA form, the CDR3 reads TGTGCCAGCAGCGAGTGGGATAGGACAGGGGGCTACGAGCAGTACTTC. Its protein product is CASSEWDRTGGYEQYF.

In nucleotides, the CDR3 is TGTGCCAGCAGCGTTGTGGGGGTCCAAGATACGCAGTATTTT. Protein product: CASSVVGVQDTQYF. The chain joins TRBV9 to TRBJ2-3; D possibly matches TRBD1 or TRBD2 (5 bases each). The germline V gene has CDR1 SGDLS and CDR2 YYNGEE. The CDR3 contains 14 residues. V lost 2 bases, J lost 5 bases, and 12 bases lay in between.

The V and J genes are TRBV5-4 and TRBJ1-1; tentative D call: TRBD1 (6 bases). In germline, CDR1 is SGHNT, CDR2 YYREEE (reference sequence). Trimming cost V 6 bases and J 8 bases, with 14 bases left between them. This CDR3 spans 12 amino acids. Here the CDR3 reads CASNLWGREAFF. DNA for the CDR3: TGTGCCAGCAACCTGTGGGGGCGGGAAGCTTTCTTT.

This chain joins TRBV6-6 and TRBJ1-6, with D maybe TRBD1 (6 bases). Germline assignment: CDR1 MNHNY and CDR2 SVGAGI (reference sequence). The CDR3 has 13 residues. The V end lost 8 bases, the J end lost 5 bases, and 10 bases lay between the germline ends. The CDR3 spells CASQGSDNSPLHF. In nucleotides, the CDR3 is TGTGCCAGCCAGGGGAGTGATAATTCACCCCTCCACTTT.

The count of this clone is one. The chain carries TRBV3-1 (or the pseudogene TRBV3-2) and TRBJ1-2, with D perhaps TRBD1 (6 bases). The length of the CDR3 is 14 residues. Trimming removed 0 bases from V and 3 bases from J, with 8 bases in between. The germline V gene has CDR1 LGHDT and CDR2 YNNKEL (reference sequence). The CDR3 DNA reads as TGTGCCAGCAGCCAAGATGGACAGTACTATGGCTACACCTTC. It translates to CASSQDGQYYGYTF.

This chain joins TRBV7-3 and TRBJ1-1; D call uncertain. This CDR3 contains 13 residues. V was clipped by 3 bases and J by 4 bases, with 9 bases between them. Germline CDR1 is SGHTA and CDR2 is FQGTGA. The CDR3 loop is CASSFSESTEAFF. The CDR3, as DNA: TGTGCCAGCAGCTTTAGCGAATCCACTGAAGCTTTCTTT. Supplemented by reference TRBV7-3 and TRBJ1-1, the full variable domain reads GAGVSQTPSNKVTEKGKYVELRCDPISGHTALYWYRQSLGQGPEFLIYFQGTGAADDSGLPNDRFFAVRPEGSVSTLKIQRTERGDSAVYLCASSFSESTEAFFGQGTRLTVV.

The chain couples TRBV5-1 to TRBJ1-4, with D hard to call. Germline V gene sequence: CDR1 SGHRS, CDR2 YFSETQ. Trimming cost V 5 bases and J 7 bases, with 12 bases left between them. This CDR3 has 13 amino acids. CDR3 region: CASRFDWGEKLFF. Here the CDR3 DNA reads TGCGCCAGCAGGTTTGATTGGGGTGAAAAACTGTTTTTT.

V and J are TRBV5-6 and TRBJ2-7, with 9 bases fitting TRBD1. CDR3 length: 14 amino acids. CDR1 and CDR2 (germline): SGHDT, YYEEEE. J was trimmed by 2 bases and V by 7 bases; bases with no gene match: 7. The CDR3 DNA reads TGTGCCAGCCTTGGACAGGGGTCAGCCTACGAGCAGTACTTC. Its protein product is CASLGQGSAYEQYF.

This clone was detected many times. The CDR3 is CASSYESGEQYF. The CDR3 DNA sequence: TGTGCCAGCAGTTACGAGTCGGGTGAGCAGTACTTC. J is TRBJ2-7 and V is TRBV6-2 or TRBV6-3; D not resolved. Germline CDR1 is MNHEY and CDR2 is SVGEGT. The CDR3 has 12 amino acids. The V and J ends lost 2 bases and 7 bases respectively, with 9 bases between them.

This clone has more than one count but fewer than ten. V usage is TRBV24-1 and J usage is TRBJ2-2, with TRBD1 identical over 9 bases. The V gene end was trimmed by 0 bases and the J gene end by 2 bases; junction bases not matched to a gene: 6. Germline CDR1 KGHDR, CDR2 SFDVKD. This CDR3 contains 18 residues. The CDR3 coding sequence is TGTGCCACCAGTGATTTGGGGACAGGGAGGGGTAACACCGGGGAGCTGTTTTTT. It translates to CATSDLGTGRGNTGELFF.